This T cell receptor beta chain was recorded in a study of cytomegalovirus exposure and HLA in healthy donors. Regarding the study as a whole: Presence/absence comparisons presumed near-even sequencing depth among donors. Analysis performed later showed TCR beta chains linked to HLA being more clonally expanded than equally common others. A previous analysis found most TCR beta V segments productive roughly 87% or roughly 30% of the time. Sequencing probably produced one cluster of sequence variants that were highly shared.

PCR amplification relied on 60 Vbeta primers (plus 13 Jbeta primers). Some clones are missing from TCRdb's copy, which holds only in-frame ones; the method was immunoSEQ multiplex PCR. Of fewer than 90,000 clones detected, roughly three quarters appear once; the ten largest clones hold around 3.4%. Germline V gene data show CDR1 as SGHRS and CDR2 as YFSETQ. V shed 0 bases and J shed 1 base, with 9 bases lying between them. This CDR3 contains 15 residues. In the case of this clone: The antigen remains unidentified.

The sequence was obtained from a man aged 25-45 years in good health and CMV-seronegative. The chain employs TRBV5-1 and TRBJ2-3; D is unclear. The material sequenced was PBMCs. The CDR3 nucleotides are TGCGCCAGCAGCTTGGACCCGGGTTGCACAGATACGCAGTATTTT. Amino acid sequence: CASSLDPGCTDTQYF.